This TCR beta chain derives from a study of cytomegalovirus exposure and HLA in healthy donors. Looking at the study overall: The 120 or so validation repertoires were produced on the same platform as the 670 or so repertoires of the first cohort. This was reported in a later analysis.

Germline values: CDR1 LGHNT, CDR2 FRNRAP. CDR3 length: 17 residues. V shed 0 bases, J shed 0 bases, and the junction held 3 bases outside the gene matches. Worth noting for this clone: Its specificity is not known.

TCRdb keeps only in-frame clones here, not all; method: immunoSEQ multiplex PCR. This sample yields approximately 200,000 clones, of which about 81% are seen a single time; 0.95% to 1.5% belongs to the top ten. Study observations and caveats: Overall, roughly 170 TCR beta chains were annotated as cytomegalovirus-associated. The tendency of first-cohort TCR clusters to co-occur in the approximately 120 validation repertoires was identified by a subsequent analysis. Usually a TCR sequence was rare, but some public TCRs were found in many donors.

This TCR was recovered from a woman aged 25 to 39 in good health and CMV-seronegative. The sequenced sample consisted of PBMCs. J is TRBJ2-1 and V is TRBV12-5; 9 bases fit TRBD2. The chain's CDR3 is CASGLVLAGVSYNEQFF. In DNA, the CDR3 is TGTGCTAGTGGTTTGGTCTTAGCGGGAGTCTCCTACAATGAGCAGTTCTTC. Filled out from reference TRBV12-5 and TRBJ2-1, the complete variable domain reads DARVTQTPRHKVTEMGQEVTMRCQPILGHNTVFWYRQTMMQGLELLAYFRNRAPLDDSGMPKDRFSAEMPDATLATLKIQPSEPRDSAVYFCASGLVLAGVSYNEQFFGPGTRLTVL.